This T cell receptor (beta chain) emerged from a study of glioma-infiltrating T cells after dendritic cell vaccination. Across the whole study: Autologous tumor lysate was loaded overnight onto monocyte-derived dendritic cells grown less than 8 days with IL-4 and GM-CSF.

With respect to this clone: The antigen is not known.

Time point: after dendritic cell vaccination, including at tumor progression/relapse. Fresh-frozen tumor tissue and more than two years of survival data were available for all. V lost 3 bases to trimming and J lost 3 bases, with 13 bases between them. The CDR3 length is 15 residues. Germline CDR1 is SGHRS and CDR2 is YFSETQ. Findings and limits, study-wide: Few patients contributed both blood and tumor specimens.

Here immunoSEQ multiplex PCR was the method, and the copy in TCRdb shows in-frame clones only, minus some. Of fewer than 90,000 clones in the sample, 83% were seen once. The chain uses TRBV5-1 and TRBJ2-1; D possibly corresponds to TRBD1 (6 bases). This receptor was taken from a human donor with glioblastoma. The specimen was blood, collected after dendritic cell vaccination. In DNA, the CDR3 is TGCGCCAGCAGCTCCCCCAGGGGTGACTACAATGAGCAGTTCTTC. This encodes CASSSPRGDYNEQFF. Full variable domain (missing parts from reference TRBV5-1 and TRBJ2-1): KAGVTQTPRYLIKTRGQQVTLSCSPISGHRSVSWYQQTPGQGLQFLFEYFSETQRNKGNFPGRFSGRQFSNSRSEMNVSTLELGDSALYLCASSSPRGDYNEQFFGPGTRLTVL.